Listed here are 20 T cell receptor beta chains from one sample, sequenced in a study of shared clonotypes between healthy human individuals. Profiling relied on immunoSEQ multiplex PCR, and the TCRdb table lists in-frame clones only, not all of them. Among approximately 470,000 clones listed, over 70% were seen once. The specimen sequenced was PBMCs. The receptors were sampled from a woman aged 40 to 49 in good health. Some clones in this sample may be carry-over from other donors' samples.

This chain joins TRBV7-3 and TRBJ2-7; 7 bases agree with TRBD2. CDR1 and CDR2 (germline): SGHTA, FQGTGA. The V and J ends lost 4 bases and 6 bases, in that order; junction bases with no gene match: 12. The CDR3 length is 15 residues. The CDR3: CASSSHGSSGGEQYF. The CDR3 DNA sequence: TGTGCCAGCAGCTCCCATGGTTCGTCGGGAGGCGAGCAGTACTTC.

In the case of this clone: One base separates it from a far larger clone, so it is likely a read error. DNA of the CDR3: TGTGCCAGCAGCTTAGATCTGGGTGAGACCCGGTACTTC. It translates to CASSLDLGETRYF. The genes are TRBV11-2 and TRBJ2-5; unclear D gene. Germline values: CDR1 SGHAT, CDR2 FQNNGV. This CDR3 is 13 amino acids long. Looking up the rest from reference TRBV11-2 and TRBJ2-5 gives the full variable domain: EAGVAQSPRYKIIEKRQSVAFWCNPISGHATLYWYQQILGQGPKLLIQFQNNGVVDDSQLPKDRFSAERLKGVDSTLKIQPAKLEDSAVYLCASSLDLGETRYFGPGTRLLVL.

The genes are TRBV28 and TRBJ2-1; D is unresolved. V lost 5 bases, J lost 7 bases, and 9 bases lay in between. Germline V gives CDR1 MDHEN, CDR2 SYDVKM. The CDR3 loop spans 12 amino acids. In DNA form, the CDR3 reads TGTGCCAGCAGTGCCATGGGGAATGAGCAGTTCTTC. Its protein product is CASSAMGNEQFF.

This sequence joins TRBV21-1 and TRBJ2-7; the DNA was not used to check the table's D call, TRBD1. TRBV21-1 is a pseudogene. The CDR3 length is 13 residues. In nucleotides, the CDR3 is TGTGCCAGCAGCAAAGACAGGGCGGGCGAGCAGTACTTC. Translated, it gives CASSKDRAGEQYF.

This clone was seen only once. The gene calls are TRBV2 and TRBJ1-1, with D hard to call. The CDR3 contains 13 residues. With 6 bases removed from V and 0 bases from J, the gap between germline ends came to 8 bases. The germline V gene has CDR1 SNHLY and CDR2 FYNNEI. Written as DNA, the CDR3 is TGTGCCAGCAGCCACGACATGAACACTGAAGCTTTCTTT. Protein product: CASSHDMNTEAFF.

The rearrangement uses TRBV4-1 and TRBJ2-2, with 9 bases identical to TRBD1. Trimming took 1 base from V and 4 from J; bases not matched to a gene: 4. From germline, CDR1 is MGHRA and CDR2 YSYEKL. The CDR3 covers 16 residues. The CDR3 here is CASSQGQGVGTGELFF. In nucleotides, the CDR3 is TGCGCCAGCAGCCAAGGACAGGGGGTGGGCACCGGGGAGCTGTTTTTT.

The rearrangement joins TRBV9 to TRBJ1-4; 9 nucleotides agree with TRBD1. V gave up 0 bases and J gave up 4 bases; unmatched junction bases: 1. Germline CDR1 and CDR2: SGDLS and YYNGEE. This CDR3 is built from 15 residues. This CDR3 reads CASSVAGQGNEKLFF. The DNA for the CDR3 is TGTGCCAGCAGCGTAGCGGGACAGGGTAATGAAAAACTGTTTTTT. The full variable domain, rest sourced from reference TRBV9 and TRBJ1-4, is DSGVTQTPKHLITATGQRVTLRCSPRSGDLSVYWYQQSLDQGLQFLIQYYNGEERAKGNILERFSAQQFPDLHSELNLSSLELGDSALYFCASSVAGQGNEKLFFGSGTQLSVL.

This clone was detected a few times. V is TRBV4-2 and J is TRBJ2-1; TRBD2 matches 7 bases. The CDR3 totals 16 residues. Trimming at V came to 4 bases and at J to 4 bases, leaving 10 bases not matched to a gene. Germline CDR1 and CDR2: LGHNA and YNFKEQ. CDR3 DNA sequence: TGTGCCAGCAGCCCGACGGGACTACGCATATACAATGAGCAGTTCTTC. Translated: CASSPTGLRIYNEQFF.

The V gene is TRBV9, the J gene TRBJ2-1; TRBD1 matches at 7 bases. The CDR3 loop spans 16 amino acids. The V gene's germline CDR1 is SGDLS and CDR2 YYNGEE. V trimming: 0 bases; J trimming: 6 bases; junction bases outside the gene matches: 9. The CDR3 DNA follows: TGTGCCAGCAGCGTAGGGGGCAGGGGGTCACCCAATGAGCAGTTCTTC. Translation: CASSVGGRGSPNEQFF.

The chain employs TRBV27 and TRBJ1-4; D is possibly TRBD1 (5 bases). From germline, CDR1 is MNHEY and CDR2 SMNVEV (reference sequence). This CDR3 contains 14 residues. The V and J ends lost 6 bases and 6 bases respectively, with 14 bases between them. The CDR3 spells CASSLREGYEKLFF. For the CDR3, the DNA is TGTGCCAGCAGCCTTAGGGAGGGGTATGAAAAACTGTTTTTT.

V usage is TRBV5-1 and J usage is TRBJ1-4, with D possibly TRBD1 on 5 matching bases. The CDR3 is 15 amino acids. The germline CDR1 and CDR2 sequences are SGHRS and YFSETQ. V lost 4 bases and J lost 4, with 14 bases in between. CDR3 sequence reads: CASSDAVGDNEKLFF. The CDR3 bases are TGCGCCAGCAGCGACGCCGTGGGGGATAATGAAAAACTGTTTTTT.

This clone was picked up one time. The gene calls are TRBV2 and TRBJ2-1, with D hard to call. Trimming took 7 bases from V and 6 from J, leaving 16 bases between them. Per germline, CDR1 SNHLY and CDR2 FYNNEI. The CDR3 totals 14 residues. The CDR3 DNA reads as TGTGCCAGCAACGAGAGCCCTACGAGCAATGAGCAGTTCTTC. Its protein product is CASNESPTSNEQFF.

This chain joins TRBV6-8 and TRBJ2-7; 8 bases are shared with TRBD1. The CDR3 runs to 14 residues. Trimming removed 4 bases from V and 5 bases from J; junction bases left unmatched: 7. Germline V CDR1 and CDR2: MNHGY, SAAAGT. CDR3 DNA: TGTGCCAGCAGTTCCCGGGACAGGAAGGACGAGCAGTACTTC. Its translation is CASSSRDRKDEQYF.

Comment on this clone: The sample holds other DNA sequences that translate to the same CDR3. This chain joins TRBV11-2 and TRBJ1-1; D is undetermined. CDR3 length: 13 amino acids. Looked up from germline, CDR1 is SGHAT and CDR2 is FQNNGV. V was pared by 1 base and J by 1 base, with 4 bases between. CDR3 sequence (DNA): TGTGCCAGCAGCTTAGGGCAGAACACTGAAGCTTTCTTT. Translated: CASSLGQNTEAFF.

This clone is a singleton in its sample. This sequence joins TRBV5-1 and TRBJ2-7; no firm D call. CDR1 is SGHRS, CDR2 YFSETQ, per germline. V lost 4 bases, J lost 6 bases, and 11 bases lay in between. The length of the CDR3 is 12 residues. CDR3 in DNA: TGCGCCAGCAGCCTAGGACCGGGCGAGCAGTACTTC. It codes for CASSLGPGEQYF.

Ten or more counts support this clone. The CDR3 region has the DNA TGTGCCAGCAGTTACGGAAACACACGTAGCAATCAGCCCCAGCATTTT. It codes for CASSYGNTRSNQPQHF. The chain employs TRBV6-6 and TRBJ1-5; unclear D gene. Trimming left V 2 bases short and J 0 bases short, with 11 bases between. The CDR3 runs 16 residues. Germline V gene lookup returns CDR1 MNHNY and CDR2 SVGAGI (reference sequence).

This clone was seen a single time. The V and J genes are TRBV29-1 and TRBJ2-3, with D perhaps TRBD2 (6 bases). The CDR3 has 17 amino acids. Germline assignment: CDR1 SQVTM and CDR2 ANQGSEA. The V end was cut by 4 bases, the J end by 6 bases, with 26 bases between. CDR3 in DNA: TGCAGCGTTGGGGTCCAGGGACTTCGACCAAAATGGGATACGCAGTATTTT. As protein: CSVGVQGLRPKWDTQYF.

For this clone: It may be a read error: a sequence one base away is much more abundant. The rearrangement joins TRBV5-1 to TRBJ2-3; TRBD1 is a possible D gene (6 bases). Germline V CDR1 and CDR2: SGHRS, YFSETQ. This CDR3 comprises 13 residues. The DNA for the CDR3 is TGCGCCAGTATGACAGGCCCCACATATACGCAGTATTTT. Protein: CASMTGPTYTQYF.

As to this clone: A far larger clone is just one base off, so this is likely a read error. At the DNA level, this CDR3 is encoded by other sequences in the same sample as well. The rearrangement links TRBV28 to TRBJ2-2, with D tentatively TRBD2 (5 bases). The CDR3 is 14 amino acids. The germline CDR1 and CDR2 sequences are MDHEN and SYDVKM. CDR3 nucleotide sequence: TGTGCCAGCCGCCCCCGAGGCCACACCGGGGAGCTGTTTTTC. Its protein product is CASRPRGHTGELFF.

The chain has TRBV9 and TRBJ2-1; D tentatively reads TRBD1 or TRBD2 (5 bases each). The CDR3 is 16 residues long. CDR1 SGDLS and CDR2 YYNGEE come from the germline V gene. V lost 1 base and J lost 2, with 13 bases in between. The CDR3 region is CASSVRWGSPYNEQFF. In DNA form, the CDR3 reads TGTGCCAGCAGCGTACGCTGGGGGTCCCCCTACAATGAGCAGTTCTTC.